Presented here are 6 T cell receptor beta chains from one specimen sequenced in a study of T cell responses to AZD1222 COVID-19 vaccine. Here immunoSEQ multiplex PCR was the method, and the copy in TCRdb shows in-frame clones only, minus some. The sample has approximately 67,000 clones; 83% are singletons. This specimen was peripheral blood, taken 28 days after the second AZD1222 dose. The receptors stem from an adult who received the AZD1222 COVID-19 vaccine.

The chain's CDR3 is CASSLDGWRDYGYTF. CDR3 nucleotide sequence: TGCGCCAGCAGCTTGGATGGGTGGCGGGACTATGGCTACACCTTC. The chain links TRBV5-1 to TRBJ1-2; D gene unclear. V was trimmed by 0 bases and J by 3 bases, leaving 12 bases between them. Germline CDR1 and CDR2: SGHRS and YFSETQ. The CDR3 loop spans 15 amino acids.

V is TRBV10-2 and J is TRBJ1-2; TRBD1 agrees at 7 bases. The CDR3 sequence is 13 residues long. The germline CDR1 and CDR2 sequences are WSHSY and SAAADI. V trimming: 6 bases; J trimming: 0 bases; junction bases outside the gene matches: 1. The CDR3 reads CASRGQSNYGYTF. The CDR3 nucleotides read TGCGCCAGCAGGGGACAGTCTAACTATGGCTACACCTTC.

The chain recombines TRBV3-1 (or the pseudogene TRBV3-2) with TRBJ1-5; 7 bases are shared with TRBD1. CDR3 length: 15 amino acids. V trimming: 4 bases; J trimming: 1 base; junction bases outside the gene matches: 4. From germline, CDR1 is LGHDT and CDR2 YNNKEL (reference sequence). The CDR3 here is CASSPSTGSNQPQHF. CDR3 nucleotide sequence: TGTGCCAGCAGCCCCTCGACAGGGAGCAATCAGCCCCAGCATTTT.

V usage is TRBV3-1 (or the pseudogene TRBV3-2) and J usage is TRBJ1-2; tentatively, D is TRBD1 (5 bases). The length of the CDR3 is 14 residues. Germline lookup yields CDR1 LGHDT and CDR2 YNNKEL (reference sequence). V gave up 4 bases and J gave up 5 bases, with 14 bases separating them. CDR3 nucleotide sequence: TGTGCCAGCAGCCGCGAGCAGGGTCGGTATGGCTACACCTTC. Its translation is CASSREQGRYGYTF.

This sequence joins TRBV14 and TRBJ1-6; 7 bases line up with TRBD1. This CDR3 is 16 amino acids long. The V gene end was trimmed by 0 bases and the J gene end by 10 bases; junction bases not matched to a gene: 9. Germline V lookup: CDR1 SGHDN, CDR2 FVKESK. CDR3: CASSQEIGTARSPLHF. As DNA, the CDR3 is TGTGCCAGCAGCCAAGAAATAGGGACAGCTCGCTCACCCCTCCACTTT.

J is TRBJ2-3 and V is TRBV7-2; a weak D match, TRBD1 (5 bases). Trimming shortened V by 5 bases and J by 1 base, and 13 bases separated the two germline ends. From germline, CDR1 is SGHTA and CDR2 FQGNSA. The CDR3 runs to 15 residues. The DNA of the CDR3 is TGTGCCAGCAGCCAACTGGGGCCAGGCACAGATACGCAGTATTTT. The encoded protein is CASSQLGPGTDTQYF.